Listed below are T cell receptor beta chains from one sample, sequenced in a study of post-analysis software for immune sequencing data. TCRdb re-called the PCR reads through MiXCR, storing one row per CDR3 protein. This table holds more than 350,000 distinct CDR3 sequences, roughly 40% found once. Sequencing input: blood. These receptors came from a girl aged 2-15 years with multiple sclerosis. Both conserved end residues are part of each CDR3. The D gene is left open where the match is weak. Clone sizes are given selectively: once, few, many, or a class where the clone is expanded.

d_gene	v_gene	j_gene	abundance	CDR3aa	CDR3nt
TRBD2	TRBV9	TRBJ2-1	many	CASSVGASGGGYNEQFF	TGTGCCAGCAGCGTAGGGGCTAGCGGGGGGGGATACAATGAGCAGTTCTTC
TRBD1	TRBV2	TRBJ1-2	.	CAISFGTDHGYTF	TGTGCCATCAGCTTCGGGACAGACCATGGCTACACCTTC
.	TRBV6-6	TRBJ2-3	.	CASKTDRLTDTQYF	TGTGCCAGCAAAACCGACAGGCTCACAGATACGCAGTATTTT
.	TRBV7-2	TRBJ1-2	.	CASSLAGRRRGRGYTF	TGTGCCAGCAGCTTAGCGGGACGGAGAAGAGGAAGAGGCTACACCTTC
.	TRBV14	TRBJ2-1	.	CASRETGSSYNEQFF	TGTGCCAGCAGAGAGACTGGGAGCTCCTACAATGAGCAGTTCTTC
.	TRBV28	TRBJ2-5	.	CASGGVGLAKQYF	TGTGCCAGCGGCGGAGTGGGGCTAGCAAAGCAGTACTTC
TRBD2	TRBV15	TRBJ2-1	.	CATSGTSGGRYNEQFF	TGTGCCACCAGCGGGACTAGCGGGGGGAGATACAATGAGCAGTTCTTC
.	TRBV10-3	TRBJ2-3	few	CAIRDGPSTDTQYF	TGTGCCATCAGGGACGGCCCTAGCACAGATACGCAGTATTTT
.	TRBV20-1	TRBJ2-7	.	CSAQPPQFARSSYEQYF	TGCAGTGCTCAACCACCCCAGTTCGCGAGGAGCTCCTACGAGCAGTACTTC
.	TRBV29-1	TRBJ1-4	many	CSVEVGANEKLFF	TGCAGCGTTGAGGTGGGGGCTAATGAAAAACTGTTTTTT
TRBD1	TRBV6-4	TRBJ1-5	.	CAITGGRQPQHF	TGTGCCATAACAGGGGGGAGACAGCCCCAGCATTTT
TRBD2	TRBV27	TRBJ2-7	few	CASSVTSGYEQYF	TGTGCCAGCAGTGTGACTAGCGGCTACGAGCAGTACTTC
TRBD2	TRBV13	TRBJ2-3	.	CASSLVRLAGEPGYTDTQYF	TGTGCCAGCAGCTTAGTCCGACTAGCGGGCGAACCGGGATACACAGATACGCAGTATTTT
TRBD2	TRBV7-3	TRBJ2-1	.	CASSSAPGLGDEQFF	TGTGCCAGCAGCTCAGCCCCGGGACTAGGCGATGAGCAGTTCTTC
TRBD2	TRBV7-9	TRBJ2-5	few	CASSPPGGKVETQYF	TGTGCCAGCAGCCCCCCGGGGGGAAAAGTCGAGACCCAGTACTTC
TRBD2	TRBV6-5	TRBJ2-3	few	CASSLTIAGSGDTQYF	TGTGCCAGCAGCTTAACTATAGCGGGGTCGGGAGATACGCAGTATTTT
TRBD1	TRBV12-3/TRBV12-4	TRBJ1-5	.	CASSPIGDSLYSNQPQHF	TGTGCCAGCAGTCCAATTGGGGACAGTCTTTATAGCAATCAGCCCCAGCATTTT
.	TRBV12-3/TRBV12-4	TRBJ2-7	.	CASSSRVSQRTYEQYF	TGTGCCAGCAGTTCCCGGGTAAGCCAGAGGACCTACGAGCAGTACTTC
.	TRBV5-1	TRBJ2-4	few	CASSLVQPWDIQYF	TGCGCCAGCAGCTTGGTTCAACCCTGGGACATTCAGTACTTC
.	TRBV7-2	TRBJ2-6	few	CASSFRRGANVLTF	TGTGCCAGCAGCTTTCGCCGGGGGGCCAACGTCCTGACTTTC
.	TRBV6-6	TRBJ1-4	.	CASRTSGTGNEKLFF	TGTGCCAGCAGAACTTCCGGGACGGGAAATGAAAAACTGTTTTTT
TRBD1	TRBV11-2	TRBJ1-4	few	CASSLGLQGRLFF	TGTGCCAGCAGCTTAGGTTTACAGGGGCGACTGTTTTTT
.	TRBV29-1	TRBJ1-2	once	CSGWDWDGGYTF	TGCAGCGGATGGGACTGGGATGGGGGCTACACCTTC
.	TRBV12-3/TRBV12-4	TRBJ2-7	.	CASSLFAAYEQYF	TGTGCCAGCAGTTTATTTGCGGCCTACGAGCAGTACTTC
TRBD1	TRBV10-3	TRBJ1-2	.	CAVSESGTGRYGYTF	TGTGCCGTCAGTGAGTCAGGGACAGGGAGATATGGCTACACCTTC
.	TRBV6-2/TRBV6-3	TRBJ2-3	few	CASSYNRFGRSKDTQYF	TGTGCCAGCAGTTACAATCGGTTCGGGAGAAGCAAGGATACGCAGTATTTT
TRBD2	TRBV5-1	TRBJ2-1	.	CASSWVRTGTSGSNWHNEQFF	TGCGCCAGCAGCTGGGTCCGTACTGGGACTAGCGGGAGTAACTGGCACAATGAGCAGTTCTTC
TRBD1	TRBV18	TRBJ2-7	once	CASSPNPGTGLSFEQYF	TGTGCCAGCTCACCAAACCCCGGGACAGGGTTGTCCTTCGAGCAGTACTTC
TRBD1	TRBV12-3/TRBV12-4	TRBJ2-1	.	CASQDRVTYNEQFF	TGTGCCAGCCAAGACAGGGTAACCTACAATGAGCAGTTCTTC
TRBD2	TRBV4-1	TRBJ2-5	few	CASSQRVAGGLQETQYF	TGCGCCAGCAGCCAACGGGTAGCGGGGGGGCTACAAGAGACCCAGTACTTC
TRBD2	TRBV28	TRBJ2-3	.	CASTPGGLAGSTDTQYF	TGTGCCAGCACCCCTGGAGGACTAGCGGGAAGCACAGATACGCAGTATTTT
.	TRBV25-1	TRBJ1-5	few	CASSERAGPPFQPQHF	TGTGCCAGCAGTGAAAGGGCAGGCCCTCCTTTCCAGCCCCAGCATTTT
.	TRBV20-1	TRBJ1-2	few	CSARTSPGTPNYGYTF	TGCAGTGCCCGAACATCACCCGGGACACCCAACTATGGCTACACCTTC
.	TRBV5-5	TRBJ1-6	.	CASSAELQGYPLHF	TGTGCCAGCAGCGCCGAACTACAGGGATATCCCCTCCACTTT
.	TRBV20-1	TRBJ2-3	.	CSAQWGSTDTQYF	TGCAGTGCCCAATGGGGTAGCACAGATACGCAGTATTTT
.	TRBV6-5	TRBJ2-1	few	CASSPDYSSYNEQFF	TGTGCCAGCAGCCCTGACTATAGCTCCTACAATGAGCAGTTCTTC
TRBD2	TRBV7-2	TRBJ2-5	.	CASSATSGGHEAQYF	TGCGCCAGCAGCGCGACTAGCGGGGGACATGAGGCCCAGTACTTC
.	TRBV6-9	TRBJ2-5	.	CASSYRVSKETQYF	TGTGCCAGCAGTTATCGGGTTTCCAAAGAGACCCAGTACTTC
TRBD2	TRBV5-1	TRBJ2-1	.	CASSFDGRANEQFF	TGCGCCAGCAGCTTTGACGGGAGGGCCAATGAGCAGTTCTTC
TRBD2	TRBV12-3/TRBV12-4	TRBJ2-1	.	CASGGLAGGDNNEQFF	TGTGCCAGCGGGGGACTAGCGGGAGGGGACAACAATGAGCAGTTCTTC
.	TRBV5-5	TRBJ2-7	few	CASSSESTVPYEQYF	TGTGCCAGCAGCTCCGAATCGACAGTTCCCTACGAGCAGTACTTC
TRBD1	TRBV3-1	TRBJ1-4	.	CASSQTQGEYEKLFF	TGTGCCAGCAGCCAAACACAGGGGGAATATGAAAAACTGTTTTTT
.	TRBV24-1	TRBJ2-5	.	CATSEGGGGRRETQYF	TGTGCCACCAGTGAGGGGGGCGGGGGTAGACGAGAGACCCAGTACTTC
.	TRBV18	TRBJ1-2	.	CASSPGRDYGYTF	TGTGCCAGCTCACCAGGCAGGGACTATGGCTACACCTTC
.	TRBV29-1	TRBJ2-7	many	CSVRIGAANAYEQYF	TGCAGCGTTCGAATAGGGGCAGCGAATGCCTACGAGCAGTACTTC
.	TRBV7-8	TRBJ2-7	.	CASSLALRGVDEQYF	TGTGCCAGCAGCTTAGCTTTAAGAGGGGTGGACGAGCAGTACTTC
.	TRBV5-1	TRBJ2-1	few	CASTPTGPNSYNEQFF	TGCGCCAGCACCCCGACAGGACCTAACTCCTACAATGAGCAGTTCTTC
.	TRBV5-1	TRBJ2-7	.	CASSPTTGSYEQYF	TGCGCCAGCAGCCCCACGACAGGCTCCTACGAGCAGTACTTC
.	TRBV6-1	TRBJ2-7	.	CASGRSERGYEQYF	TGTGCCAGCGGGAGAAGCGAGAGGGGCTACGAGCAGTACTTC
.	TRBV30	TRBJ2-7	.	CAWSVDREYEQYF	TGTGCCTGGAGTGTCGACAGAGAGTACGAGCAGTACTTC
.	TRBV21-1	TRBJ1-1	.	CASSRRTRMNTEAFF	TGTGCCAGCTCCCGTCGAACAAGGATGAACACTGAAGCTTTCTTT
.	TRBV24-1	TRBJ2-5	few	CATSDFRETQYF	TGTGCCACCAGTGATTTTCGGGAGACCCAGTACTTC
TRBD1	TRBV29-1	TRBJ2-1	few	CSVAGQGIYNEQFF	TGCAGCGTTGCGGGACAGGGGATCTACAATGAGCAGTTCTTC
.	TRBV7-2	TRBJ2-7	few	CASSLASNSYEQYF	TGTGCCAGCAGCTTAGCATCAAATTCCTACGAGCAGTACTTC